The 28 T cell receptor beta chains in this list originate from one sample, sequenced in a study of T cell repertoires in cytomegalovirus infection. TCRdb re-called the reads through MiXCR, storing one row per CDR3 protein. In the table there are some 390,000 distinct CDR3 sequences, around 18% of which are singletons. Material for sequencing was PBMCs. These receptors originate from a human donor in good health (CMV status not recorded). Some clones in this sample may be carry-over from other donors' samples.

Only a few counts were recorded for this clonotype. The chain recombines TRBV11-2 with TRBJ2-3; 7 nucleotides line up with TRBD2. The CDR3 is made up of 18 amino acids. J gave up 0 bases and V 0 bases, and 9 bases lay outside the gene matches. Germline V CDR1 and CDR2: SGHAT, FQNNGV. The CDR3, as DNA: TGTGCCAGCAGCTTAGAGGGTTGGAGCGGGGTGAGCACAGATACGCAGTATTTT. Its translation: CASSLEGWSGVSTDTQYF.

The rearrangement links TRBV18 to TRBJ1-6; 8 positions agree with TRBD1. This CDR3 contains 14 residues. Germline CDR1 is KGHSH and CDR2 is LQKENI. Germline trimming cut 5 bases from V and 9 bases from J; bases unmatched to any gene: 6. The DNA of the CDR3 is TGTGCCAGCTCAAAGGACAGGGTTGGTTCACCCCTCCACTTT. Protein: CASSKDRVGSPLHF.

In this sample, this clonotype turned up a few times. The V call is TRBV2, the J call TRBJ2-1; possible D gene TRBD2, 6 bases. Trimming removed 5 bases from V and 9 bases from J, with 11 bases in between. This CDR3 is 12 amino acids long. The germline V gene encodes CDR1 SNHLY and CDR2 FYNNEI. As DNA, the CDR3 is TGTGCCAGCAGTTTAGCGGATTTTGAGCAGTTCTTC. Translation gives CASSLADFEQFF.

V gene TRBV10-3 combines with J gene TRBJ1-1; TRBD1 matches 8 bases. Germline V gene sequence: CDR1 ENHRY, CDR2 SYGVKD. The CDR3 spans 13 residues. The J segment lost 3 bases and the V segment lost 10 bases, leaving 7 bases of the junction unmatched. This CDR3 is CATRQGSDTEAFF. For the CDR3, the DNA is TGTGCCACCCGACAGGGGTCAGACACTGAAGCTTTCTTT.

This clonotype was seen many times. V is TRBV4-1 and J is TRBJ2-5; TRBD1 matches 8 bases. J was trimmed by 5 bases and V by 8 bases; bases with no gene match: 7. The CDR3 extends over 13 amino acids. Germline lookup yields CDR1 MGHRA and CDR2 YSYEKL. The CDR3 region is CASSRTGLETQYF. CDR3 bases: TGCGCCAGCTCACGGACAGGGTTGGAGACCCAGTACTTC.

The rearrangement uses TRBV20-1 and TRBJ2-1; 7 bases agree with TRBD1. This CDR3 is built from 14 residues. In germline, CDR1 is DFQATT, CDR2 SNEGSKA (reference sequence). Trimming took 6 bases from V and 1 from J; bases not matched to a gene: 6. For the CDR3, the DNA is TGCAGTGCGACAGGGAGTCGTTCCTACAATGAGCAGTTCTTC. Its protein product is CSATGSRSYNEQFF.

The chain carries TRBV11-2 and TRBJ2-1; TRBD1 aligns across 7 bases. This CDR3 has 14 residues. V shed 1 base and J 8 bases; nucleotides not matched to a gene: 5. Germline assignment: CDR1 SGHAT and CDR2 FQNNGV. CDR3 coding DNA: TGTGCCAGCAGCTTAGTCCAGGGGGTTCATGAGCAGTTCTTC. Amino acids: CASSLVQGVHEQFF.

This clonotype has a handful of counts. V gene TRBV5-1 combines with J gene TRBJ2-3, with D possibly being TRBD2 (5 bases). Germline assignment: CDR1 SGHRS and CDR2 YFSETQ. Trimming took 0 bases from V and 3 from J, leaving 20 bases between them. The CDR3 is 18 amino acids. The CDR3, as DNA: TGCGCCAGCAGCTTGGGGAGCCCTAGTTGGAGGAGGACAGATACGCAGTATTTT. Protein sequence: CASSLGSPSWRRTDTQYF.

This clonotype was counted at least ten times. The CDR3 is CASGLGSASGRATSYEQYF. CDR3 nucleotides: TGTGCTAGTGGTTTGGGCTCGGCTAGCGGGAGAGCAACTTCCTACGAGCAGTACTTC. This chain uses TRBV12-5 with TRBJ2-7; 10 bases fit TRBD2. V was pared by 1 base and J by 1 base, with 13 bases of the junction left unmatched. The germline V gene has CDR1 LGHNT and CDR2 FRNRAP. The CDR3 contains 19 residues.

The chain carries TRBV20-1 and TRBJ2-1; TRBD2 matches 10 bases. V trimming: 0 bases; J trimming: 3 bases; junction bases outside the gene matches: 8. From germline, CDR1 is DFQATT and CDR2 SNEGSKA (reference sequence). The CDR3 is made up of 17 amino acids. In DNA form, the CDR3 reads TGCAGTGCTAGAGATTCCACTAGCGGGAAGATCTACAATGAGCAGTTCTTC. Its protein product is CSARDSTSGKIYNEQFF.

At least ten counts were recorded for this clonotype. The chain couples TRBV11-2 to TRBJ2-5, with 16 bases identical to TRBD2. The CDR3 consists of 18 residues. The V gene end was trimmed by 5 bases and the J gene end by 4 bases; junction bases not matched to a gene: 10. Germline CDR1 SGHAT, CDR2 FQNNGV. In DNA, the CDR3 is TGTGCCAGCAGCCCGGGGACTAGCGGGAGGGCCCTCGGAGAGACCCAGTACTTC. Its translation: CASSPGTSGRALGETQYF.

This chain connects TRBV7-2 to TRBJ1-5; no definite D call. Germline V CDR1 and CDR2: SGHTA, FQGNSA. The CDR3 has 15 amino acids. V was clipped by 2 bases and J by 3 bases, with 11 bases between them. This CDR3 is CASSLKGNNNQPQHF. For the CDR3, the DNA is TGTGCCAGCAGCTTAAAAGGAAATAACAATCAGCCCCAGCATTTT.

The CDR3 nucleotides read TGTGCCAGCAGTGACCAGGGGGAATGGTGGGAAAAACTGTTTTTT. It yields the protein CASSDQGEWWEKLFF. The V call is TRBV27, the J call TRBJ1-4; 7 bases agree with TRBD1. This CDR3 is 15 amino acids long. Trimming took 5 bases from V and 8 from J; bases not matched to a gene: 11. Germline V gives CDR1 MNHEY, CDR2 SMNVEV (reference sequence).

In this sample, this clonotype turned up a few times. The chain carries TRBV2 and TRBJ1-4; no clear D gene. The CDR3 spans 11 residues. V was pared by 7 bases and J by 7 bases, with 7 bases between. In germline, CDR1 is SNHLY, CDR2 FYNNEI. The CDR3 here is CASTGPEKLFF. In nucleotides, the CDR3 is TGTGCCAGCACCGGACCTGAAAAACTGTTTTTT.

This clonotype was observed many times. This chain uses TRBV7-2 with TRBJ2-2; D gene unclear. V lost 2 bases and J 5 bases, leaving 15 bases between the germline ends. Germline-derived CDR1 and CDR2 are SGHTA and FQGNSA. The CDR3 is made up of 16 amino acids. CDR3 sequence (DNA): TGTGCCAGCAGCTTATTAGGCAGAACCCTAACCGGGGAGCTGTTTTTT. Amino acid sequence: CASSLLGRTLTGELFF.

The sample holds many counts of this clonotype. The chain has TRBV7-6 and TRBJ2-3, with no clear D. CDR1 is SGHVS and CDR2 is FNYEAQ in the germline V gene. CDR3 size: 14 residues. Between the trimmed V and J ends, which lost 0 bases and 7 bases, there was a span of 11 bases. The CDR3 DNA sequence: TGTGCCAGCAGCTTAGCGGTCGGCGACTATACGCAGTATTTT. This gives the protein CASSLAVGDYTQYF.

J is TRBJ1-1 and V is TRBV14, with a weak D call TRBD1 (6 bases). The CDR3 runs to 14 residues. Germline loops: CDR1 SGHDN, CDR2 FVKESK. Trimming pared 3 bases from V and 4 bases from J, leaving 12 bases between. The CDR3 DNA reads TGTGCCAGCAGCCAGCGACCAGGGGTCACTGAAGCTTTCTTT. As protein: CASSQRPGVTEAFF.

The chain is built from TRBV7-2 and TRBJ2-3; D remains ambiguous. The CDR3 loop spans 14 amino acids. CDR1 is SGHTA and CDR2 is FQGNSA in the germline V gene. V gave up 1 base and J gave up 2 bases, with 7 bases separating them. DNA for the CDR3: TGTGCCAGCAGCTTAGTGGTCTACACAGATACGCAGTATTTT. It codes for CASSLVVYTDTQYF.

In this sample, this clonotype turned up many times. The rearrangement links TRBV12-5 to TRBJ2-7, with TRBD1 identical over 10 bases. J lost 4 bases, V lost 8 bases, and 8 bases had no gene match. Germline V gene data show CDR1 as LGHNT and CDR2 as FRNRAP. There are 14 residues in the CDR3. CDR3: CASTGQGKRYEQYF. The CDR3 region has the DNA TGTGCTAGTACGGGACAGGGGAAACGGTACGAGCAGTACTTC.

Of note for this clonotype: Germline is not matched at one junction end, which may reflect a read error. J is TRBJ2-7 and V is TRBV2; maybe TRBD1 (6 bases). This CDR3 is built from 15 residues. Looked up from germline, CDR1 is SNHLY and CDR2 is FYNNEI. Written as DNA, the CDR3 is TGTGCCAGCAGTGATTTCGGGACAAATCCCTACGAGCGGTACTTC. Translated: CASSDFGTNPYERYF.

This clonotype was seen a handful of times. The CDR3 region has the DNA TGTGCCAGCAGCGCCCAGCCGGGGTCCTACAATGAGCAGTTCTTC. It is translated as CASSAQPGSYNEQFF. The chain employs TRBV11-2 and TRBJ2-1; TRBD2 might be the D (5 bases). Germline V CDR1 and CDR2: SGHAT, FQNNGV. V was clipped by 5 bases and J by 1 base, with 12 bases between them. The CDR3 loop spans 15 amino acids.

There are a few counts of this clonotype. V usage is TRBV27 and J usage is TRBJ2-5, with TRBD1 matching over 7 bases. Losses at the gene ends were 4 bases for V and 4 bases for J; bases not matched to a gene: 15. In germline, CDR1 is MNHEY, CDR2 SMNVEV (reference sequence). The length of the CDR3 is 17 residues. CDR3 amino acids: CASSYSVGGQWRETQYF. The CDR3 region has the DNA TGTGCCAGCAGTTACTCGGTTGGGGGACAGTGGCGAGAGACCCAGTACTTC.

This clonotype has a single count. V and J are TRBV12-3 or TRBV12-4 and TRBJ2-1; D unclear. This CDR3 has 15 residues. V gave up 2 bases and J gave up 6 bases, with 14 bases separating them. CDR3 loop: CASSLSTTITNEQFF. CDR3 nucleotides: TGTGCCAGCAGTTTATCCACCACCATTACCAATGAGCAGTTCTTC.

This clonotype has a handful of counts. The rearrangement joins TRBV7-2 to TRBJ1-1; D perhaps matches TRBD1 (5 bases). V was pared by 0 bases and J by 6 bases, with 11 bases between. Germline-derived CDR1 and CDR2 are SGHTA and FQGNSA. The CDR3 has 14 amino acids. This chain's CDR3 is CASSLATGVPEAFF. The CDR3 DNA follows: TGTGCCAGCAGCTTAGCGACGGGGGTCCCTGAAGCTTTCTTT.

CDR3 nucleotide sequence: TGTGCCAGCTCACTGCAACGACAGGGCTCGGGGGAAAAACTGTTTTTT. Encoded protein: CASSLQRQGSGEKLFF. The rearrangement joins TRBV18 to TRBJ1-4; 7 bases agree with TRBD1. This CDR3 region has 16 residues. The germline V gene has CDR1 KGHSH and CDR2 LQKENI. V shed 4 bases and J 8 bases; nucleotides not matched to a gene: 13.

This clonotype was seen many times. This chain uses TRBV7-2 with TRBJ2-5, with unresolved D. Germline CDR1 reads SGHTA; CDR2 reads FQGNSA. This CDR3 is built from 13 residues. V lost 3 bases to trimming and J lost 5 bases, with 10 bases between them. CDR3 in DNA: TGTGCCAGCAGCTTTGCTAGGACGGAGACCCAGTACTTC. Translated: CASSFARTETQYF.

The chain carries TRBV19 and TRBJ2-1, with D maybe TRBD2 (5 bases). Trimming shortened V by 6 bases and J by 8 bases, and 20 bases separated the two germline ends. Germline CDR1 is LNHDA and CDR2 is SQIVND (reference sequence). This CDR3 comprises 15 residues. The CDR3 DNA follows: TGTGCCAGTAGGGCGTGGAGCGGTGGGAGCGATGAGCAGTTCTTC. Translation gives CASRAWSGGSDEQFF. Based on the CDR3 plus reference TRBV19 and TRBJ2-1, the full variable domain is DGGITQSPKYLFRKEGQNVTLSCEQNLNHDAMYWYRQDPGQGLRLIYYSQIVNDFQKGDIAEGYSVSREKKESFPLTVTSAQKNPTAFYLCASRAWSGGSDEQFFGPGTRLTVL.

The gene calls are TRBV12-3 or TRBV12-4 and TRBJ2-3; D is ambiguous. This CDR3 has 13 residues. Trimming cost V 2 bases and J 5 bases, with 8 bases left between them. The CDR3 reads CASSLSIRDTQYF. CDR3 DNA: TGTGCCAGCAGTTTATCCATCAGAGATACGCAGTATTTT.